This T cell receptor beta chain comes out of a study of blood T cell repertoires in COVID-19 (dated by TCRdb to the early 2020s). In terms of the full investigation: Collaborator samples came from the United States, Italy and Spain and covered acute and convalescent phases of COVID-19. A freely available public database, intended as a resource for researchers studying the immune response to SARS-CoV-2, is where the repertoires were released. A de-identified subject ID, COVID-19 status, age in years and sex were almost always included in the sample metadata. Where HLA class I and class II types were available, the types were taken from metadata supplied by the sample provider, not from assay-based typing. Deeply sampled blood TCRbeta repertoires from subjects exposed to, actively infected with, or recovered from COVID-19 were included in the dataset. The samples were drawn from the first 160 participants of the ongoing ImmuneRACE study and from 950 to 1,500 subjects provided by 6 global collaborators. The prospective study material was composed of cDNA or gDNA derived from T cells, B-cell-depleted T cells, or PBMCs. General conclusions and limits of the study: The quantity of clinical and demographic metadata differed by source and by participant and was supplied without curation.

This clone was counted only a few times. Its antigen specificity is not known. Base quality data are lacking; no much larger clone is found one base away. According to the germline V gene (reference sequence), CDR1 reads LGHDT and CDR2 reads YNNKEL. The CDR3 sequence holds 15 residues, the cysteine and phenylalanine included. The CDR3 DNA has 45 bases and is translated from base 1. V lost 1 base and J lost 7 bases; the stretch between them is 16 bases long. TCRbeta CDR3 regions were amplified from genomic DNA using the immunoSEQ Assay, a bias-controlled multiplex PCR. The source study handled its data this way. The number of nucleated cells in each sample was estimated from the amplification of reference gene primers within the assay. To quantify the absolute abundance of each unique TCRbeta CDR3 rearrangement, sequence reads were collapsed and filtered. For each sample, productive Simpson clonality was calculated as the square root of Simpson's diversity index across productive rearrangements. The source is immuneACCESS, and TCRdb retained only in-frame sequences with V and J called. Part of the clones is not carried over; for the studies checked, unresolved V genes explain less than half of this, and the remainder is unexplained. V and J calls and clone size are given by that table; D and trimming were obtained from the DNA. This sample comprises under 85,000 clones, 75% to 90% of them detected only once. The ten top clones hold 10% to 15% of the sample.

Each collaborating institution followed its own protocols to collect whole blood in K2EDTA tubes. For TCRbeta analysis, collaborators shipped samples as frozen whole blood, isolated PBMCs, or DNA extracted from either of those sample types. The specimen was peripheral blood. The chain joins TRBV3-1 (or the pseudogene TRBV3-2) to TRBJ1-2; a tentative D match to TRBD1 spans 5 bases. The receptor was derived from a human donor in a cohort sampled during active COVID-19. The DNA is TGTGCCAGCAGCCAAGTGGTCATGGGGACTGGTGGCTACACCTTC. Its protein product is CASSQVVMGTGGYTF.